The 17 T cell receptor beta chains presented below share a single source sample, sequenced in a study of T cells after yellow fever vaccination. TCRdb re-called the 5' RACE reads with MiXCR, one entry per CDR3 protein. The sample includes 300,000 to 400,000 distinct CDR3 sequences, 9.5% to 15% of them seen just once. Sequenced material: CD4+ T cells sorted from PBMCs, taken 15 days after the yellow fever booster vaccination. These TCRs come from a man aged 18-30 years who received the YFV17D yellow fever vaccine.

Only a few counts were recorded for this clonotype. This sequence joins TRBV12-5 and TRBJ2-5; 8 bases are shared with TRBD2. The CDR3 has 13 residues. The V gene's germline CDR1 is LGHNT and CDR2 FRNRAP. With V trimmed by 4 bases and J by 2 bases, 0 bases remained unmatched. Here the CDR3 reads CASGSSGQETQYF. CDR3 DNA sequence: TGTGCTAGTGGTTCTAGCGGGCAAGAGACCCAGTACTTC.

This clonotype was detected many times. The chain carries TRBV18 and TRBJ2-7; 12 nucleotides match TRBD2. The length of the CDR3 is 16 residues. After removal of 2 bases from V and 2 bases from J, the junction contained 4 bases not matched to a gene. From germline, CDR1 is KGHSH and CDR2 LQKENI. Here the CDR3 reads CASSPKLAGGAYEQYF. CDR3 DNA sequence: TGTGCCAGCTCACCAAAACTAGCGGGGGGAGCCTACGAGCAGTACTTC.

The J gene is TRBJ1-4, the V gene TRBV5-1; D is perhaps TRBD1 (5 bases). Per the germline V gene, CDR1 is SGHRS and CDR2 is YFSETQ. Trimming removed 3 bases from V and 1 base from J, with 10 bases in between. There are 15 residues in the CDR3. The CDR3 loop reads CASSWQGGTNEKLFF. Written as DNA, the CDR3 is TGCGCCAGCAGCTGGCAGGGAGGAACTAATGAAAAACTGTTTTTT.

The chain employs TRBV7-3 and TRBJ1-1; D ambiguous. The CDR3 length is 14 residues. The ends were cut back, 4 bases at V and 2 bases at J, with 11 bases in the middle. CDR1 SGHTA and CDR2 FQGTGA come from the germline V gene. CDR3 residues: CASSSGSPNTEAFF. The CDR3 DNA is TGTGCCAGCAGCTCGGGGTCTCCCAACACTGAAGCTTTCTTT.

This clonotype was seen a few times. The chain combines TRBV6-5 with TRBJ1-2; no firm D call. Germline V gene data show CDR1 as MNHEY and CDR2 as SVGAGI. The CDR3 runs 11 residues. Trimming removed 4 bases at V and 7 bases at J, with 7 bases between. The chain's CDR3 is CASSSARGYTF. The CDR3 region has the DNA TGTGCCAGCAGTTCGGCCCGTGGCTACACCTTC.

The rearrangement uses TRBV11-1 and TRBJ2-7; 8 bases align to TRBD1. The CDR3 is 14 amino acids. In germline, CDR1 is SGHAT, CDR2 FQDESV (reference sequence). The trim removed 5 bases at V and 5 bases at J, leaving 8 bases unmatched. CDR3 loop: CASSPRTGTDEQYF. DNA for the CDR3: TGTGCCAGCAGCCCCCGGACAGGGACGGACGAGCAGTACTTC. The entire variable domain, with the rest obtained from reference TRBV11-1 and TRBJ2-7, is as follows: EAEVAQSPRYKITEKSQAVAFWCDPISGHATLYWYRQILGQGPELLVQFQDESVVDDSQLPKDRFSAERLKGVDSTLKIQPAELGDSAMYLCASSPRTGTDEQYFGPGTRLTVT.

This chain connects TRBV3-1 to TRBJ1-4, with TRBD1 matching over 7 bases. CDR1 LGHDT and CDR2 YNNKEL come from the germline V gene (reference sequence). Trimming at V came to 6 bases and at J to 8 bases, leaving 15 bases not matched to a gene. The CDR3 extends over 16 amino acids. The DNA for the CDR3 is TGTGCCAGCAGACCAATAGGAGGGGGCTCCCAGGAAAAACTGTTTTTT. Translation: CASRPIGGGSQEKLFF.

The V and J genes are TRBV6-5 and TRBJ2-1, with D uncertain. Germline V gene data show CDR1 as MNHEY and CDR2 as SVGAGI. The V gene lost 5 bases and the J gene lost 9 bases, with 11 bases spanning the gap. The CDR3 contains 12 residues. The CDR3 nucleotides are TGTGCCAGCAGTCCACCGACCGGTGAGCAGTTCTTC. It codes for CASSPPTGEQFF.

The rearrangement links TRBV18 to TRBJ2-7; D remains unclear. V was shortened by 2 bases and J by 4 bases, with 9 bases between the two germline ends. The CDR3 has 13 residues. Germline lookup yields CDR1 KGHSH and CDR2 LQKENI. The CDR3, as DNA: TGTGCCAGCTCACCATCGGTCCGGTACGAGCAGTACTTC. It specifies CASSPSVRYEQYF.

The J gene is TRBJ2-3, the V gene TRBV7-9; D may be TRBD2 (7 bases). Germline V gene sequence: CDR1 SEHNR, CDR2 FQNEAQ (reference sequence). The CDR3 is made up of 14 amino acids. Trimming removed 5 bases from V and 7 bases from J, with 16 bases in between. The CDR3 DNA sequence: TGTGCCAGCAGCCGAGGGGGGGGCTCATATACGCAGTATTTT. It yields the protein CASSRGGGSYTQYF.

The chain couples TRBV7-6 to TRBJ2-4; no firm D call. The CDR3 has 17 amino acids. V was cut by 5 bases and J by 4 bases, with 21 bases left in between. Germline CDR1 is SGHVS and CDR2 is FNYEAQ. In DNA form, the CDR3 reads TGTGCCAGCAGCCTATTCCCTTACTCGGACGGGAAAAACATTCAGTACTTC. Translation gives CASSLFPYSDGKNIQYF.

This clonotype turned up a few times. The chain couples TRBV6-5 to TRBJ2-5, with D maybe TRBD2 (5 bases). The germline CDR1 and CDR2 sequences are MNHEY and SVGAGI. The CDR3 length is 14 residues. V lost 5 bases and J lost 5, with 15 bases in between. The CDR3 protein is CASSRSDWRETQYF. CDR3 bases: TGTGCCAGCAGTCGTTCGGACTGGAGGGAGACCCAGTACTTC.

This clonotype was detected only a few times. CDR3 nucleotide sequence: TGTGCCAGCAGCCGCGATAGGACAGGGATGGCTTTCTTT. Amino acids: CASSRDRTGMAFF. The chain has TRBV5-4 and TRBJ1-1; 8 bases match TRBD1. Germline V gene sequence: CDR1 SGHNT, CDR2 YYREEE (reference sequence). The CDR3 runs 13 residues. J was trimmed by 11 bases and V by 4 bases; bases with no gene match: 10.

The rearrangement links TRBV7-2 to TRBJ1-3; D remains unclear. The CDR3 runs to 18 residues. Trimming removed 5 bases at V and 4 bases at J, with 24 bases between. The germline gives CDR1 SGHTA, CDR2 FQGNSA. The CDR3 spells CASSQSGLSGYDGNTIYF. The CDR3 DNA reads as TGTGCCAGCAGCCAGAGCGGTCTAAGCGGGTACGACGGAAACACCATATATTTT.

This clonotype was detected many times. The CDR3 loop reads CASSLDQDGELFF. CDR3 nucleotides: TGTGCCAGCAGCTTAGATCAGGACGGGGAGCTGTTTTTT. The rearrangement links TRBV11-2 to TRBJ2-2; D gene ambiguous. Germline CDR1 SGHAT, CDR2 FQNNGV. V dropped 0 bases and J dropped 7 bases, with 6 bases sitting between them. The CDR3 length is 13 residues.

This clonotype has just a few counts. This chain joins TRBV6-2 or TRBV6-3 and TRBJ2-1, with 7 bases fitting TRBD1. Trimming at V came to 7 bases and at J to 10 bases, leaving 13 bases not matched to a gene. CDR3 size: 14 residues. The V gene's germline CDR1 is MNHEY and CDR2 SVGEGT. This CDR3 reads CASIDRVSEGEQFF. The CDR3 DNA reads TGTGCCAGCATTGACAGGGTTAGTGAGGGCGAGCAGTTCTTC.

V is TRBV5-4 and J is TRBJ1-5; D uncertain. This CDR3 has 13 amino acids. V was trimmed by 2 bases and J by 5 bases, leaving 8 bases between them. Looked up from germline, CDR1 is SGHNT and CDR2 is YYREEE (reference sequence). The CDR3 region has the DNA TGTGCCAGCAGCTTCGACTACCATCAGCCCCAGCATTTT. It codes for CASSFDYHQPQHF.